The sequence of this T cell receptor beta chain was determined in a study of beta chain features in type 1 diabetes. In the study overall: Similarity in age, gender and cell yields was seen between patients and healthy donors.

Only one heparinised blood draw was taken per donor, and its volume averaged about 120 mL. Via the markers CD45RO/CCR7/CD25/CD127/CD95/CD27, stem cell-like memory, regulatory, central memory and naive CD4+ cells were sorted. A note on this clone: Its antigen is unknown.

Study-level results: Fewer junction insertions and more nucleotide deletions appeared in type 1 diabetes patients.

The whole isolated RNA underwent reverse transcription, so sequencing captured expressed TCRB transcripts. Profiling relied on immunoSEQ multiplex PCR, and the TCRdb table lists in-frame clones only, not all of them. This sample yields almost 350,000 clones, of which approximately 8% are seen a single time; 0.44% belongs to the top ten. The V and J ends lost 0 bases and 7 bases respectively, with 12 bases between them. The CDR3 loop spans 14 amino acids. Germline CDR1 LNHDA, CDR2 SQIVND (reference sequence). The chain couples TRBV19 to TRBJ1-1, with a tentative D call TRBD1 (6 bases). The receptor comes from a woman younger than 35 in good health. The sequencing sample was made of central memory CD4+ T cells from blood. The CDR3 region is CASSIDSPGVEAFF. In nucleotides, the CDR3 is TGTGCCAGTAGTATAGATTCTCCAGGGGTTGAAGCTTTCTTT.